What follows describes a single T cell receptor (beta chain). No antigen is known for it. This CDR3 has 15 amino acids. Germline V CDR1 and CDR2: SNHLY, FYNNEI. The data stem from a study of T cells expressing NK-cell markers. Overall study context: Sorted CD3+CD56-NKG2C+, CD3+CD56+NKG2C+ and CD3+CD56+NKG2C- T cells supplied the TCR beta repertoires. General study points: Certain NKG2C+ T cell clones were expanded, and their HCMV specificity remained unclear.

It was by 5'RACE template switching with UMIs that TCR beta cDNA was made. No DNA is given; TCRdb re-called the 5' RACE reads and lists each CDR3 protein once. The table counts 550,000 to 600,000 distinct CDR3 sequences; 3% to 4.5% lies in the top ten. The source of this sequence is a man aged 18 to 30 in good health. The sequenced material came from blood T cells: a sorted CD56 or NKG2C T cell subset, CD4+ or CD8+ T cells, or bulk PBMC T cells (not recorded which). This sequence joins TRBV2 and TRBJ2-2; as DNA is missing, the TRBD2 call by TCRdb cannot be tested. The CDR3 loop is CASSGLAGVSGELFF.